This T cell receptor (beta chain) was captured by sequencing in a study of blood T cell repertoires in COVID-19 (dated by TCRdb to 2018 to 2020). Background on the whole study: Samples covering the acute and convalescent phases of COVID-19 were provided by collaborators in the United States, Italy and Spain. The prospective study material was composed of cDNA or gDNA derived from T cells, B-cell-depleted T cells, or PBMCs. Subjects who had been exposed to COVID-19, were actively infected with it, or had recovered from it provided the deeply sampled blood TCRbeta repertoires that made up the dataset. A freely available public database, intended as a resource for researchers studying the immune response to SARS-CoV-2, is where the repertoires were released. Samples came from the ongoing ImmuneRACE study (first 160 participants) plus 1,254 subjects from 6 global collaborators. A de-identified subject ID, COVID-19 status, age in years and sex were almost always included in the sample metadata. Where available, HLA class I and class II types were obtained from metadata supplied by the sample provider rather than from assay-based typing. The investigation overall reported the following: The quantity of clinical and demographic metadata differed by source and by participant and was supplied without curation.

A word on this clone: The target of this receptor is not known. No base quality values were provided; no much bigger clone lies one nucleotide off.

In Seattle, one collaborating source enrolled patients while the infection was active and tracked those patients longitudinally over the course of disease. Each collaborating institution followed its own protocols to collect whole blood in K2EDTA tubes. For TCRbeta analysis, collaborator samples were shipped as frozen whole blood, as isolated PBMCs, or as DNA extracted from either sample type. V is cut back by 6 bases and J by 5 bases, with 11 bases in the junction unmatched. The germline V gene yields SGHTA for CDR1 and FQGNSA for CDR2. Taken from cysteine to phenylalanine, the CDR3 has 16 residues. Just the 48-base CDR3 DNA is kept, in frame starting at base 1. TCRbeta CDR3 regions were amplified from genomic DNA by means of the immunoSEQ Assay, a bias-controlled multiplex PCR. Processing in the source paper ran as follows. Nucleated cell counts per sample were estimated from amplification of reference gene primers within the assay. Sequence reads were collapsed and filtered to measure the absolute abundance of every unique TCRbeta CDR3 rearrangement. For each sample, productive Simpson clonality was calculated by taking the square root of Simpson's diversity index across productive rearrangements. This immuneACCESS table, as held by TCRdb, lists in-frame sequences with V and J called but not all clones. Of the missing ones, under half trace to an unresolved V gene in checked studies; the others have no known cause. V and J calls and clone size are given by that table; D and trimming were obtained from the DNA. For this sample there are about 99,000 clones; 80% to 90% appear just once. The biggest ten clones account for under 5.5% of the sample.

The TCR comes from an elderly man with COVID-19, enrolled during active disease. The V gene is TRBV7-2 and the J gene is TRBJ1-5; 9 middle bases align to TRBD1. Specimen: peripheral blood. The CDR3 is CASSSHPGQGDQPQHF. At the DNA level, the sequence is TGTGCCAGCAGTTCACATCCGGGACAGGGAGATCAGCCCCAGCATTTT.